The rows below give T cell receptor beta chains drawn from one sample of a study of T cells in Graves' hyperthyroidism and ophthalmopathy. TCRdb redid the calling of the multiplex PCR reads with MiXCR, one entry per CDR3 protein. The table has some 360,000 distinct CDR3 sequences, around 14% seen once; the top ten hold 9.5% to 11%. The sequencing sample was made of blood. All receptors come from a woman aged 60-75 years with Graves' hyperthyroidism. CDR3s include the opening cysteine and the closing phenylalanine or tryptophan. Fields, in order: D gene, J gene, clone size, V gene, CDR3 protein, CDR3 DNA. The D gene is left open where the match is weak. Expanded clones get a size class; other rows say once, few or many, or leave the size out.

TRBD1	TRBJ1-1	NA	TRBV6-1	CASGAPGQEAFF	TGTGCCAGCGGGGCCCCGGGACAGGAAGCTTTCTTT
TRBD2	TRBJ2-1	many	TRBV27	CASSSVLAEQFF	TGTGCCAGCAGTTCGGTACTAGCGGAGCAGTTCTTC
NA	TRBJ2-1	few	TRBV6-9	CASSYSRGLNNEQFF	TGTGCCAGCAGTTATTCCAGGGGATTAAACAATGAGCAGTTCTTC
NA	TRBJ2-2	NA	TRBV28	CASKSGQPNTGELFF	TGTGCCAGCAAGAGTGGGCAGCCGAACACCGGGGAGCTGTTTTTT
NA	TRBJ1-4	many	TRBV3-1	CASSQPGRDEKLFF	TGTGCCAGCAGCCAACCAGGGAGGGATGAAAAACTGTTTTTT
TRBD2	TRBJ2-1	few	TRBV7-9	CASSLLAGGPWEQFF	TGTGCCAGCAGCTTACTAGCGGGAGGGCCATGGGAGCAGTTCTTC
TRBD1	TRBJ2-1	many	TRBV19	CASSPRTGARWNEQFF	TGTGCCAGTAGTCCCAGGACAGGGGCGAGGTGGAATGAGCAGTTCTTC
TRBD1	TRBJ2-1	NA	TRBV28	CASSSPRGQGRYNEQFF	TGTGCCAGCAGTTCCCCCCGTGGACAGGGCCGCTACAATGAGCAGTTCTTC
TRBD2	TRBJ2-5	many	TRBV20-1	CSAPGTSLEETQYF	TGCAGTGCACCCGGGACTAGCCTAGAAGAGACCCAGTACTTC
TRBD2	TRBJ2-5	NA	TRBV11-3	CASSPLAGEIETQYF	TGTGCCAGCAGCCCTCTAGCGGGAGAAATAGAGACCCAGTACTTC
TRBD1	TRBJ2-3	many	TRBV5-5	CASSLGPTGEADTQYF	TGTGCCAGCAGCTTGGGGCCGACAGGGGAGGCAGATACGCAGTATTTT
TRBD2	TRBJ2-7	NA	TRBV6-2/TRBV6-3	CASNVAGGYEQYF	TGTGCCAGCAACGTAGCGGGAGGTTACGAGCAGTACTTC
TRBD2	TRBJ2-1	NA	TRBV7-9	CASSPGTSGSRSNEQFF	TGTGCCAGCAGCCCAGGGACTAGCGGGAGTAGGTCGAATGAGCAGTTCTTC
TRBD2	TRBJ2-2	NA	TRBV10-1	CASRLAGGSTGELFF	TGCGCCAGCAGACTAGCGGGAGGGTCCACCGGGGAGCTGTTTTTT
TRBD1	TRBJ2-7	many	TRBV11-2	CATQGAPQDYEQYF	TGTGCCACCCAGGGGGCGCCGCAGGACTACGAGCAGTACTTC
NA	TRBJ2-5	many	TRBV28	CATRRAPQETQYF	TGTGCCACCAGACGGGCGCCACAAGAGACCCAGTACTTC
TRBD1	TRBJ2-7	many	TRBV12-3/TRBV12-4	CASTPGQGIGEQYF	TGTGCCAGCACTCCGGGACAGGGAATAGGGGAGCAGTACTTC
NA	TRBJ2-3	few	TRBV7-3	CASSYRGTDTQYF	TGTGCCAGCAGCTACAGGGGCACAGATACGCAGTATTTT
NA	TRBJ2-2	NA	TRBV3-1	CASSQDLGQTGELFF	TGTGCCAGCAGCCAAGATTTAGGACAAACCGGGGAGCTGTTTTTT
TRBD1	TRBJ1-1	few	TRBV6-5	CASSYVLQGGRAFF	TGTGCCAGCAGTTACGTTTTACAAGGGGGCAGAGCTTTCTTT
NA	TRBJ2-5	many	TRBV18	CASSPPSNLGETQYF	TGTGCCAGCTCACCACCGTCGAATCTCGGGGAGACCCAGTACTTC
NA	TRBJ2-1	many	TRBV28	CASTSGAGANEQFF	TGTGCCAGCACCTCTGGTGCAGGTGCGAATGAGCAGTTCTTC
NA	TRBJ1-2	many	TRBV5-1	CASSPQGGSYGYTF	TGCGCCAGCAGCCCACAGGGAGGTAGCTATGGCTACACCTTC
NA	TRBJ1-2	many	TRBV27	CASSFNYREPGYTF	TGTGCCAGCAGTTTTAATTACAGGGAACCTGGCTACACCTTC
TRBD2	TRBJ2-3	many	TRBV6-1	CASSRRASGFTDTQYF	TGTGCCAGCAGCCGGCGGGCTAGCGGATTCACAGATACGCAGTATTTT
NA	TRBJ2-1	few	TRBV2	CATSEFSYNEQFF	TGTGCCACTAGCGAGTTTTCCTACAATGAGCAGTTCTTC
NA	TRBJ1-5	NA	TRBV11-2	CASSIGGANQPQHF	TGCGCCAGCAGCATAGGGGGAGCAAATCAGCCCCAGCATTTT
TRBD2	TRBJ2-1	NA	TRBV11-2	CASSLDRLAGSKNEQFF	TGTGCCAGCAGCTTAGATCGACTAGCGGGAAGTAAAAATGAGCAGTTCTTC
TRBD1	TRBJ1-2	NA	TRBV7-9	CASSLGGTGSYTF	TGTGCCAGCAGCTTAGGTGGGACAGGATCCTACACCTTC
NA	TRBJ2-2	few	TRBV10-1	CASSAGVQDAGELFF	TGCGCCAGCAGTGCAGGGGTTCAGGACGCCGGGGAGCTGTTTTTT
NA	TRBJ2-5	many	TRBV18	CASSQATLETQYF	TGTGCCAGCTCACAGGCCACCCTAGAGACCCAGTACTTC
TRBD2	TRBJ2-1	many	TRBV5-1	CASSGGLAGRNEQFF	TGCGCCAGCAGCGGGGGACTAGCGGGAAGGAATGAGCAGTTCTTC
TRBD2	TRBJ2-7	many	TRBV5-1	CASSFKLAGENEQYF	TGCGCCAGCAGCTTCAAACTAGCGGGAGAGAACGAGCAGTACTTC
NA	TRBJ1-2	NA	TRBV20-1	CSALPATGFSYGYTF	TGCAGTGCACTCCCAGCCACAGGGTTCAGCTATGGCTACACCTTC
NA	TRBJ2-5	many	TRBV12-3/TRBV12-4	CASSLREAPRSSQYF	TGTGCCAGCAGTCTCAGAGAGGCCCCAAGGTCGTCCCAGTACTTC
NA	TRBJ1-4	many	TRBV6-1	CASRIQANEKLFF	TGTGCCAGCAGGATACAGGCTAATGAAAAACTGTTTTTT
NA	TRBJ2-3	few	TRBV3-1	CASSQDIPSGDTQYF	TGTGCCAGCAGCCAAGATATCCCCTCCGGAGATACGCAGTATTTT
TRBD1	TRBJ2-5	NA	TRBV11-1	CASSLGHWTLQGETQYF	TGTGCCAGCAGCTTGGGACACTGGACATTACAGGGGGAGACCCAGTACTTC
NA	TRBJ1-5	many	TRBV20-1	CSAVRDYSNQPQHF	TGCAGTGCCGTCCGTGATTATAGCAATCAGCCCCAGCATTTT
NA	TRBJ1-4	few	TRBV30	CAWRPQGVNKEKLFF	TGTGCCTGGAGACCACAGGGTGTGAATAAGGAAAAACTGTTTTTT
TRBD2	TRBJ2-4	NA	TRBV27	CASSSGLAGKNIQYF	TGTGCCAGCAGTTCGGGACTAGCGGGTAAAAACATTCAGTACTTC
NA	TRBJ2-1	few	TRBV18	CASSPPRAGQGGFWFF	TGTGCCAGCTCACCACCGAGGGCCGGCCAGGGGGGCTTTTGGTTCTTC
TRBD1	TRBJ1-2	many	TRBV27	CASSLSNSIQGYGYTF	TGTGCCAGCAGTTTATCCAATTCAATACAGGGGTATGGCTACACCTTC
NA	TRBJ2-5	many	TRBV11-2	CASSLVGGNLETQYF	TGTGCCAGCAGCTTAGTTGGCGGAAACCTAGAGACCCAGTACTTC
NA	TRBJ1-2	many	TRBV12-3/TRBV12-4	CASSSTGRNYGYTF	TGTGCCAGCAGTTCCACAGGCCGTAACTATGGCTACACCTTC
NA	TRBJ1-1	many	TRBV28	CASSLFMRVHTEAFF	TGTGCCAGCAGTTTATTCATGAGGGTTCACACTGAAGCTTTCTTT
TRBD2	TRBJ2-1	once	TRBV11-2	CASSGGGSFGEQFF	TGTGCCAGCAGCGGGGGGGGGAGCTTTGGTGAGCAGTTCTTC
NA	TRBJ2-1	many	TRBV12-3/TRBV12-4	CASSLTSGVVRNEQFF	TGTGCCAGCAGTCTCACCTCGGGAGTTGTGAGGAATGAGCAGTTCTTC
NA	TRBJ1-4	many	TRBV11-3	CASSSYRFEKLFF	TGTGCCAGCAGCTCGTACAGGTTTGAAAAACTGTTTTTT
NA	TRBJ2-7	NA	TRBV4-1	CASSQGILTYEQYF	TGCGCCAGCAGCCAAGGTATCCTGACCTACGAGCAGTACTTC
TRBD1	TRBJ2-1	many	TRBV24-1	CATSEPGQGANNEQFF	TGTGCCACCAGCGAACCGGGACAGGGGGCGAACAATGAGCAGTTCTTC
NA	TRBJ1-5	NA	TRBV3-1	CASSQDLGGSNQPQHF	TGTGCCAGCAGCCAAGATCTCGGGGGGAGCAATCAGCCCCAGCATTTT
TRBD2	TRBJ2-1	many	TRBV7-8	CASRPKGLAGVFYNEQFF	TGTGCCAGCAGACCGAAGGGACTAGCGGGAGTTTTCTACAATGAGCAGTTCTTC
TRBD1	TRBJ1-4	few	TRBV7-9	CASSSPGQLNEKLFF	TGTGCCAGCAGCTCCCCGGGACAGCTTAATGAAAAACTGTTTTTT
NA	TRBJ2-1	few	TRBV20-1	CSARDIRTEFF	TGCAGTGCTAGAGATATTCGCACTGAGTTCTTC